These 27 T cell receptor beta chains were all obtained from the same sample, sequenced in a study of blood T cell repertoires in COVID-19. The assay was immunoSEQ multiplex PCR, and TCRdb's table has in-frame clones only and misses some. The data contain more than 95,000 clones, approximately 74% of them singletons. Sequencing input: peripheral blood. The receptors here all came from a man aged 55 to 70 with acute or convalescent COVID-19.

For this clone: This CDR3 is also generated by other DNA sequences in the sample. This rearrangement joins TRBV5-1 to TRBJ2-7, with 7 bases lining up with TRBD1. Germline assignment: CDR1 SGHRS and CDR2 YFSETQ. V was clipped by 4 bases and J by 1 base; unmatched bases: 5. This CDR3 comprises 14 residues. CDR3 bases: TGCGCCAGCAGCCCAGGGACAGTTTCCTACGAGCAGTACTTC. Residues: CASSPGTVSYEQYF.

The chain recombines TRBV7-9 with TRBJ2-7, with TRBD1 as a possible D gene (6 bases). CDR1 SEHNR and CDR2 FQNEAQ come from the germline V gene (reference sequence). V dropped 6 bases and J dropped 3 bases, with 12 bases sitting between them. The CDR3 extends over 13 amino acids. The CDR3 here is CASSALQGYEQYF. In DNA form, the CDR3 reads TGTGCCAGCAGTGCTCTACAGGGCTACGAGCAGTACTTC.

V is TRBV27 and J is TRBJ1-5; D ambiguous. The CDR3 length is 13 residues. Trimming shortened V by 5 bases and J by 4 bases, and 9 bases separated the two germline ends. The germline gives CDR1 MNHEY, CDR2 SMNVEV (reference sequence). CDR3 region: CASSLRENQPQHF. The CDR3 DNA follows: TGTGCCAGCAGTCTCCGGGAGAATCAGCCCCAGCATTTT.

This clone was recorded once. J is TRBJ2-5 and V is TRBV5-4; 11 bases match TRBD2. Germline loops: CDR1 SGHNT, CDR2 YYREEE (reference sequence). J gave up 5 bases and V 3 bases, and 9 bases lay outside the gene matches. CDR3 size: 16 residues. The CDR3 region is CASSSLIAGGQETQYF. The CDR3 DNA reads as TGTGCCAGCAGCTCCCTAATAGCGGGGGGGCAGGAGACCCAGTACTTC.

The chain is built from TRBV7-2 and TRBJ2-3, with D possibly TRBD2 on 6 matching bases. CDR1 is SGHTA, CDR2 FQGNSA, per germline. The ends were cut back, 2 bases at V and 0 bases at J, with 12 bases in the middle. The CDR3 sequence is 16 residues long. This CDR3 reads CASSLLAGRSTDTQYF. Written as DNA, the CDR3 is TGTGCCAGCAGCTTACTGGCGGGGAGGAGCACAGATACGCAGTATTTT. Combining the CDR3 with reference TRBV7-2 and TRBJ2-3 gives the whole variable domain GAGVSQSPSNKVTEKGKDVELRCDPISGHTALYWYRQSLGQGLEFLIYFQGNSAPDKSGLPSDRFSAERTGGSVSTLTIQRTQQEDSAVYLCASSLLAGRSTDTQYFGPGTRLTVL.

The gene calls are TRBV19 and TRBJ2-3; D is possibly TRBD2 (6 bases). Per germline, CDR1 LNHDA and CDR2 SQIVND (reference sequence). CDR3 length: 15 residues. Trimming removed 6 bases from V and 3 bases from J, with 16 bases in between. The CDR3 is CASRPSGDATDTQYF. The CDR3 DNA is TGTGCCAGTAGACCATCGGGGGATGCAACAGATACGCAGTATTTT.

On this clone itself: The sample has other DNA sequences that encode this CDR3 too. This chain joins TRBV30 and TRBJ1-5; D is undetermined. With 3 bases removed from V and 0 bases from J, the gap between germline ends came to 6 bases. The CDR3 has 13 residues. Germline V gives CDR1 GTSNPN, CDR2 SVGIG (reference sequence). In nucleotides, the CDR3 is TGTGCCTGGAGCCCAGATAGCAATCAGCCCCAGCATTTT. Its translation: CAWSPDSNQPQHF.

This chain links TRBV5-4 with TRBJ1-2; 9 nucleotides match TRBD1. Germline assignment: CDR1 SGHNT and CDR2 YYREEE (reference sequence). Losses at the gene ends were 4 bases for V and 8 bases for J; bases not matched to a gene: 3. This CDR3 is built from 12 residues. In nucleotides, the CDR3 is TGTGCCAGCAGCGGGACAGGGACCGGCTACACCTTC. It encodes CASSGTGTGYTF.

The chain carries TRBV24-1 and TRBJ2-3; TRBD1 matches 10 bases. The V segment lost 5 bases and the J segment 6 bases; nucleotides outside the gene matches: 7. CDR1 and CDR2 (germline): KGHDR, SFDVKD. The length of the CDR3 is 15 residues. The chain's CDR3 is CATSGTGTGEDTQYF. CDR3 in DNA: TGTGCCACCAGTGGAACCGGGACAGGGGAGGATACGCAGTATTTT.

This clone was observed once. This chain uses TRBV11-3 with TRBJ2-6, with 13 bases fitting TRBD2. From germline, CDR1 is SGHNT and CDR2 YENEEA. The CDR3 loop spans 20 amino acids. V lost 0 bases, J lost 2 bases, and 7 bases stayed unmatched. The CDR3 nucleotides read TGTGCCAGCAGCTTAGACCCCGGACTAGCGGGAGCTGCTGGGGCCAACGTCCTGACTTTC. As protein: CASSLDPGLAGAAGANVLTF.

The V gene is TRBV29-1, the J gene TRBJ1-2; unclear D gene. CDR1 SQVTM and CDR2 ANQGSEA come from the germline V gene. V lost 6 bases to trimming and J lost 6 bases, with 17 bases between them. This CDR3 is built from 13 residues. The CDR3 coding sequence is TGCAGCGTGGAACCCCGGGGAAGGAATGGCTACACCTTC. This codes for CSVEPRGRNGYTF.

This sequence joins TRBV7-8 and TRBJ1-5, with 7 nucleotides matching TRBD1. Germline V gene sequence: CDR1 SGHVS, CDR2 FQNEAQ. Losses at the gene ends were 6 bases for V and 0 bases for J; bases not matched to a gene: 5. The CDR3 covers 15 residues. CDR3 sequence (DNA): TGTGCCAGCAGAGGGACAGTGAGTAGCAATCAGCCCCAGCATTTT. The encoded protein is CASRGTVSSNQPQHF.

This clone was counted between two and nine times. The rearrangement joins TRBV30 to TRBJ1-2; the match to TRBD1 covers 7 bases. This CDR3 is built from 18 residues. The V and J ends lost 0 bases and 2 bases, in that order; junction bases with no gene match: 15. Germline assignment: CDR1 GTSNPN and CDR2 SVGIG (reference sequence). CDR3 loop: CAWSVRGQVESSNYGYTF. CDR3 in DNA: TGTGCCTGGAGTGTAAGAGGACAGGTTGAATCTTCGAACTATGGCTACACCTTC.

This chain links TRBV15 with TRBJ2-3, with D maybe TRBD2 (5 bases). The CDR3 consists of 15 residues. Per the germline V gene, CDR1 is LNHNV and CDR2 is YYDKDF (reference sequence). The V and J ends lost 3 bases and 3 bases respectively, with 13 bases between them. The CDR3 here is CATSRGSRTTDTQYF. The CDR3 DNA reads TGTGCCACCAGCAGGGGCTCTCGGACTACAGATACGCAGTATTTT. The full variable domain, with the rest looked up from reference TRBV15 and TRBJ2-3, is DAMVIQNPRYQVTQFGKPVTLSCSQTLNHNVMYWYQQKSSQAPKLLFHYYDKDFNNEADTPDNFQSRRPNTSFCFLDIRSPGLGDTAMYLCATSRGSRTTDTQYFGPGTRLTVL.

The rearrangement joins TRBV5-1 to TRBJ2-3, with 11 bases that match TRBD2. Per the germline V gene, CDR1 is SGHRS and CDR2 is YFSETQ. The junction had 9 bases not matched to a gene; V was cut back by 3 bases and J by 3 bases. This CDR3 is 17 amino acids long. CDR3 bases: TGCGCCAGCAGCTATACCGGGACTAGCGGACAGACAGATACGCAGTATTTT. It specifies CASSYTGTSGQTDTQYF.

The chain links TRBV6-2 or TRBV6-3 to TRBJ1-2; no firm D call. The CDR3 is 14 amino acids. Deletions cut 7 bases from V and 0 bases from J, with 12 bases between. Germline CDR1 MNHEY, CDR2 SVGEGT. This CDR3 reads CASTPTGTNYGYTF. The CDR3 coding sequence is TGTGCCAGCACCCCGACTGGTACTAACTATGGCTACACCTTC.

The chain combines TRBV15 with TRBJ2-6, with D possibly matching TRBD1 (6 bases). Trimming shortened V by 6 bases and J by 0 bases, and 18 bases separated the two germline ends. The CDR3 is 18 amino acids. Germline V lookup: CDR1 LNHNV, CDR2 YYDKDF (reference sequence). CDR3 residues: CATRSSQGISSGANVLTF. The CDR3 DNA follows: TGTGCCACCAGATCTTCACAGGGTATAAGCTCTGGGGCCAACGTCCTGACTTTC.

The V gene is TRBV7-9, the J gene TRBJ2-7, with TRBD2 matching over 9 bases. Trimming cost V 5 bases and J 2 bases; bases outside gene matches: 13. CDR1 and CDR2 (germline): SEHNR, FQNEAQ (reference sequence). There are 17 residues in the CDR3. The CDR3 DNA follows: TGTGCCAGCAGCCTAGACGGGGCGGGAGGGCTCGCCTACGAGCAGTACTTC. Protein: CASSLDGAGGLAYEQYF.

This clone was counted once. This chain links TRBV4-1 with TRBJ1-4, with TRBD1 matching 9 bases. CDR3 length: 15 amino acids. In germline, CDR1 is MGHRA, CDR2 YSYEKL. Trimming at V came to 5 bases and at J to 7 bases, leaving 8 bases not matched to a gene. The CDR3 sequence: CASSSQQGASEKLFF. The CDR3 nucleotides are TGCGCCAGCAGCTCGCAACAGGGGGCGAGTGAAAAACTGTTTTTT.

The rearrangement uses TRBV6-5 and TRBJ1-2, with D possibly matching TRBD1 (6 bases). V lost 6 bases and J lost 4, with 15 bases in between. This CDR3 spans 14 amino acids. Germline V gene data show CDR1 as MNHEY and CDR2 as SVGAGI. CDR3 in DNA: TGTGCCAGCAGCCATTCAGACAGGAGCTATGGCTACACCTTC. Translated: CASSHSDRSYGYTF.

The chain uses TRBV29-1 and TRBJ1-2; tentative D call: TRBD1 (5 bases). V shed 0 bases and J shed 0 bases, with 8 bases lying between them. The CDR3 loop spans 14 amino acids. Germline V gene lookup returns CDR1 SQVTM and CDR2 ANQGSEA. CDR3 nucleotides: TGCAGCGTTGAAGATCAGGGAACTAACTATGGCTACACCTTC. Protein product: CSVEDQGTNYGYTF.

This clone was counted a few times. This chain joins TRBV11-3 and TRBJ1-6; TRBD1 agrees at 8 bases. Per germline, CDR1 SGHNT and CDR2 YENEEA. V lost 6 bases and J lost 9; bases outside the gene matches: 4. CDR3 length equals 13 residues. The CDR3 nucleotides are TGTGCCAGCAGGGGGACAGGTGGTTCACCCCTCCACTTT. Its protein product is CASRGTGGSPLHF.

This clone has just a few counts. The V and J genes are TRBV3-1 (or the pseudogene TRBV3-2) and TRBJ1-2; tentative D call: TRBD1 (6 bases). The V and J ends lost 0 bases and 3 bases respectively, with 8 bases between them. Germline V gene lookup returns CDR1 LGHDT and CDR2 YNNKEL (reference sequence). The CDR3 consists of 14 residues. CDR3 nucleotides: TGTGCCAGCAGCCAAGACAGGGGACACTATGGCTACACCTTC. It translates to CASSQDRGHYGYTF.

The genes are TRBV2 and TRBJ1-1, with D unresolved. Germline lookup yields CDR1 SNHLY and CDR2 FYNNEI. The CDR3 is made up of 13 amino acids. V shed 7 bases and J shed 4 bases, with 13 bases lying between them. The CDR3 loop reads CASTIDKLTEAFF. The CDR3 region has the DNA TGTGCCAGCACTATCGACAAGCTCACTGAAGCTTTCTTT.

This clone was detected a few times. The CDR3 DNA is TGTGCCAGCAGTGACTCGTCGTCAGACAATCAGCCCCAGCATTTT. It translates to CASSDSSSDNQPQHF. The V and J genes are TRBV6-4 and TRBJ1-5; D gene uncertain. CDR1 MRHNA and CDR2 SNTAGT come from the germline V gene. The CDR3 loop spans 15 amino acids. The V end lost 0 bases, the J end lost 3 bases, and 9 bases lay between the germline ends.

The gene calls are TRBV30 and TRBJ1-2, with 7 bases aligning to TRBD1. The CDR3 length is 17 residues. The V gene's germline CDR1 is GTSNPN and CDR2 SVGIG (reference sequence). The V and J ends lost 2 bases and 3 bases, in that order; junction bases with no gene match: 15. The CDR3 reads CAWSLRRQGTGDYGYTF. For the CDR3, the DNA is TGTGCCTGGAGTCTACGGAGACAGGGTACAGGGGACTATGGCTACACCTTC.

V gene TRBV30 combines with J gene TRBJ1-2, with 9 bases aligning to TRBD1. V shed 5 bases and J 10 bases; nucleotides not matched to a gene: 11. Germline-derived CDR1 and CDR2 are GTSNPN and SVGIG (reference sequence). The CDR3 covers 13 residues. The CDR3 loop is CAWHRDRATSYTF. CDR3 DNA: TGTGCCTGGCATCGGGACAGGGCTACTTCCTACACCTTC.